A single sample gave rise to the 19 T cell receptor beta chains below, sequenced in a study of cytomegalovirus exposure and HLA in healthy donors. The PCR contained 60 Vbeta and 13 Jbeta primers. The data were produced by immunoSEQ multiplex PCR, yet TCRdb's version contains in-frame clones alone and is incomplete. This table has over 110,000 clones, over 75% appearing once. The sample taken for sequencing was PBMCs. The source is a male donor in good health and CMV-seronegative.

The sample holds one count of this clone. This chain connects TRBV27 to TRBJ2-5, with a possible D match to TRBD1 (6 bases). The DNA end is a closer match to TRBJ2-7, so the J assignment may be wrong. Germline V gene lookup returns CDR1 MNHEY and CDR2 SMNVEV (reference sequence). The CDR3 spans 12 residues. In nucleotides, the CDR3 is TGTGCCAGCAGCCCGACAGGCTACGAGCAGTACTTC. This gives the protein CASSPTGYEQYF.

The chain links TRBV30 to TRBJ1-6, with 8 bases that match TRBD1. J lost 18 bases, V lost 3 bases, and 10 bases had no gene match. The CDR3 runs 12 residues. The germline V gene encodes CDR1 GTSNPN and CDR2 SVGIG (reference sequence). The CDR3 sequence: CAWSLLGQDPHF. The CDR3 bases are TGTGCCTGGAGCCTATTGGGACAGGACCCCCACTTT.

The DNA of the CDR3 is TGTGCCAGCAGCCAGGGAACCGGGGAGCTGTTTTTT. It yields the protein CASSQGTGELFF. This chain joins TRBV5-4 and TRBJ2-2, with a weak D call TRBD1 (5 bases). V was cut by 4 bases and J by 5 bases, with 6 bases left in between. Germline CDR1 SGHNT, CDR2 YYREEE (reference sequence). The CDR3 totals 12 residues.

The chain employs TRBV28 and TRBJ1-2, with TRBD1 matching 8 bases. This CDR3 has 15 residues. V lost 6 bases to trimming and J lost 6 bases; unmatched junction nucleotides: 12. Looked up from germline, CDR1 is MDHEN and CDR2 is SYDVKM. The CDR3 loop reads CASRRAGGARDGYTF. The CDR3 coding sequence is TGTGCCAGCAGGAGAGCAGGGGGCGCGAGGGATGGCTACACCTTC.

Regarding this clone: A junction end diverges from the germline sequence, so it may reflect a read error. The chain combines TRBV7-7 with TRBJ2-2; D perhaps matches TRBD1 (5 bases). The CDR3 contains 14 residues. Germline CDR1 SSHAT, CDR2 FNYEAQ (reference sequence). CDR3 residues: CASSLGHGGGELFF. DNA of the CDR3: TGTGCTAGCAGCCTTGGACACGGCGGCGGGGAGCTGTTTTTT.

This rearrangement joins TRBV5-4 to TRBJ2-7, with 8 nucleotides matching TRBD2. The V gene end was trimmed by 3 bases and the J gene end by 2 bases; junction bases not matched to a gene: 4. Germline CDR1 SGHNT, CDR2 YYREEE (reference sequence). The CDR3 is 14 residues long. DNA of the CDR3: TGTGCCAGCAGCTACGGACTAGCCGCCTACGAGCAGTACTTC. Amino acid sequence: CASSYGLAAYEQYF.

The V gene is TRBV7-8, the J gene TRBJ2-3; D not certain. Trimming shortened V by 1 base and J by 2 bases, and 4 bases separated the two germline ends. The germline V gene has CDR1 SGHVS and CDR2 FQNEAQ. The CDR3 length is 13 residues. CDR3 amino acids: CASSLGVTDTQYF. In DNA, the CDR3 is TGTGCCAGCAGCTTAGGAGTCACAGATACGCAGTATTTT.

This chain connects TRBV7-2 to TRBJ2-3; 8 nucleotides align to TRBD2. The CDR3 runs to 18 residues. Trimming took 5 bases from V and 4 from J; bases not matched to a gene: 17. CDR1 and CDR2 from the germline V gene are SGHTA and FQGNSA. CDR3 sequence reads: CASSRRQAGVAEADTQYF. Here the CDR3 DNA reads TGTGCCAGCAGCCGCCGCCAAGCGGGAGTTGCGGAGGCAGATACGCAGTATTTT.

The chain joins TRBV2 to TRBJ1-5; D is ambiguous. The CDR3 has 14 residues. Trimming shortened V by 11 bases and J by 0 bases, and 14 bases separated the two germline ends. The germline gives CDR1 SNHLY, CDR2 FYNNEI. As DNA, the CDR3 is TGTGCCTCAATGGCCATGTATAGCAATCAGCCCCAGCATTTT. This sequence encodes CASMAMYSNQPQHF.

The chain has TRBV7-9 and TRBJ1-1, with a weak D call TRBD1 (6 bases). The length of the CDR3 is 18 residues. Germline-derived CDR1 and CDR2 are SEHNR and FQNEAQ (reference sequence). The V and J ends lost 3 bases and 4 bases respectively, with 24 bases between them. The CDR3 sequence: CASSLRGGSLTTSTEAFF. The CDR3 nucleotides read TGTGCCAGCAGCTTGAGGGGGGGCAGCCTAACGACGAGCACTGAAGCTTTCTTT. Full variable domain (outside the CDR3, taken from reference TRBV7-9 and TRBJ1-1): DTGVSQNPRHKITKRGQNVTFRCDPISEHNRLYWYRQTLGQGPEFLTYFQNEAQLEKSRLLSDRFSAERPKGSFSTLEIQRTEQGDSAMYLCASSLRGGSLTTSTEAFFGQGTRLTVV.

The chain is built from TRBV28 and TRBJ1-5; D might be TRBD1 (6 bases). Germline V gene sequence: CDR1 MDHEN, CDR2 SYDVKM. The CDR3 contains 12 residues. V lost 6 bases, J lost 5 bases, and 8 bases lay in between. CDR3 in DNA: TGTGCCAGCAGCAGGGGCGATCAGCCCCAGCATTTT. Protein product: CASSRGDQPQHF.

The V and J genes are TRBV4-1 and TRBJ1-2; 8 bases line up with TRBD1. V trimming: 3 bases; J trimming: 8 bases; junction bases outside the gene matches: 11. The germline V gene encodes CDR1 MGHRA and CDR2 YSYEKL. The CDR3 is made up of 15 amino acids. The CDR3 loop is CASSQTGEVKGGYTF. CDR3 bases: TGCGCCAGCAGCCAGACAGGGGAGGTTAAAGGAGGCTACACCTTC.

This clone has ten or more counts. This chain connects TRBV6-5 to TRBJ1-1; D is ambiguous. The CDR3 loop spans 14 amino acids. In germline, CDR1 is MNHEY, CDR2 SVGAGI. V shed 0 bases and J shed 1 base, with 6 bases lying between them. The CDR3, as DNA: TGTGCCAGCAGTTACTCGGAGGAGAACACTGAAGCTTTCTTT. Amino acid sequence: CASSYSEENTEAFF.

The V and J genes are TRBV9 and TRBJ2-7, with a weak D call TRBD2 (6 bases). The germline V gene has CDR1 SGDLS and CDR2 YYNGEE. CDR3 length equals 16 residues. Trimming cost V 4 bases and J 3 bases, with 20 bases left between them. The CDR3 bases are TGTGCCAGCAGCCCCTGGTCAGTAGCGGCCGTCTACGAGCAGTACTTC. Translated: CASSPWSVAAVYEQYF. The full variable domain, in which reference TRBV9 and TRBJ2-7 provide the parts outside the CDR3, is DSGVTQTPKHLITATGQRVTLRCSPRSGDLSVYWYQQSLDQGLQFLIQYYNGEERAKGNILERFSAQQFPDLHSELNLSSLELGDSALYFCASSPWSVAAVYEQYFGPGTRLTVT.

This rearrangement joins TRBV7-2 to TRBJ2-7; D may be TRBD2 (6 bases). Germline CDR1 reads SGHTA; CDR2 reads FQGNSA. V lost 5 bases and J lost 1, with 18 bases in between. The CDR3 runs to 16 residues. CDR3: CASSTLPPSGSYEQYF. The CDR3 DNA reads TGTGCCAGCAGCACCCTCCCACCCAGCGGGTCCTACGAGCAGTACTTC. Full variable domain (outside the CDR3, taken from reference TRBV7-2 and TRBJ2-7): GAGVSQSPSNKVTEKGKDVELRCDPISGHTALYWYRQSLGQGLEFLIYFQGNSAPDKSGLPSDRFSAERTGGSVSTLTIQRTQQEDSAVYLCASSTLPPSGSYEQYFGPGTRLTVT.

V usage is TRBV4-1 and J usage is TRBJ2-7; D is perhaps TRBD2 (6 bases). V was shortened by 1 base and J by 12 bases, with 19 bases between the two germline ends. Germline CDR1 reads MGHRA; CDR2 reads YSYEKL. This CDR3 region has 14 residues. As DNA, the CDR3 is TGCGCCAGCAGCCAAGGAGGCACAGCCAGCGGGCCGTACTTC. It is translated as CASSQGGTASGPYF.

The genes are TRBV5-1 and TRBJ2-2, with TRBD2 matching over 9 bases. This CDR3 comprises 15 residues. V lost 4 bases to trimming and J lost 6 bases; unmatched junction nucleotides: 7. CDR1 SGHRS and CDR2 YFSETQ come from the germline V gene. The DNA for the CDR3 is TGCGCCAGCAGCGAGCTTAGCGGGAGCCCCGGGGAGCTGTTTTTT. The encoded protein is CASSELSGSPGELFF.

The V gene is TRBV5-1, the J gene TRBJ2-7; 9 bases align to TRBD1. Germline trimming cut 4 bases from V and 3 bases from J; bases unmatched to any gene: 5. CDR1 SGHRS and CDR2 YFSETQ come from the germline V gene. CDR3 size: 14 residues. The DNA for the CDR3 is TGCGCCAGCAGCGTACAGGGGGCAAACTACGAGCAGTACTTC. Amino acid sequence: CASSVQGANYEQYF.

This chain joins TRBV9 and TRBJ2-1; D possibly corresponds to TRBD1 (6 bases). The CDR3 totals 14 residues. Looked up from germline, CDR1 is SGDLS and CDR2 is YYNGEE. Trimming left V 3 bases short and J 8 bases short, with 15 bases between. The CDR3 spells CASSAFSGEHEQFF. As DNA, the CDR3 is TGTGCCAGCAGCGCCTTCTCAGGGGAGCATGAGCAGTTCTTC.